This passage covers 27 T cell receptor beta chains from one sample sequenced in a study of graft-versus-host responses after intestinal transplantation. TCRdb's copy holds only in-frame clones and misses some; the assay was immunoSEQ multiplex PCR. The sample holds tens of thousands of clones; approximately 93% are singletons and the top ten take 0.4% to 0.55%. This specimen consisted of PBMCs, obtained 156 days after intestinal transplant. Every receptor here comes from a human patient who received an intestinal transplant, so some T cells may come from the graft donor.

The chain couples TRBV5-4 to TRBJ2-2; 13 positions agree with TRBD2. The trim removed 2 bases at V and 6 bases at J, leaving 4 bases unmatched. The CDR3 runs 16 residues. Germline V lookup: CDR1 SGHNT, CDR2 YYREEE (reference sequence). The CDR3 reads CASSLTSGGAPGELFF. The CDR3 bases are TGTGCCAGCAGCTTAACTAGCGGGGGGGCCCCCGGGGAGCTGTTTTTT.

The CDR3 region has the DNA TGTGCCAGCAGTTACGGAAGCACAGATACGCAGTATTTT. Translating it yields CASSYGSTDTQYF. The J gene is TRBJ2-3, the V gene TRBV6-6; D remains ambiguous. The CDR3 covers 13 residues. Germline-derived CDR1 and CDR2 are MNHNY and SVGAGI (reference sequence). Trimming left V 2 bases short and J 0 bases short, with 3 bases between.

The CDR3 region is CASSKTGRTEAFF. The CDR3 nucleotides read TGTGCCAGTAGTAAGACAGGGCGGACTGAAGCTTTCTTT. The chain is built from TRBV19 and TRBJ1-1; 7 bases agree with TRBD1. The CDR3 consists of 13 residues. The germline V gene has CDR1 LNHDA and CDR2 SQIVND (reference sequence). V gave up 4 bases and J gave up 5 bases; unmatched junction bases: 4.

The chain links TRBV2 to TRBJ2-1; 15 nucleotides agree with TRBD2. With V trimmed by 6 bases and J by 6 bases, 3 bases remained unmatched. CDR1 and CDR2 from the germline V gene are SNHLY and FYNNEI. This CDR3 contains 15 residues. CDR3 DNA: TGTGCCAGCAGGGGGACTAGCGGGGGGATCAATGAGCAGTTCTTC. This translates into CASRGTSGGINEQFF.

V usage is TRBV7-9 and J usage is TRBJ1-5, with unresolved D. Trimming shortened V by 7 bases and J by 3 bases, and 7 bases separated the two germline ends. The CDR3 loop spans 12 amino acids. Germline lookup yields CDR1 SEHNR and CDR2 FQNEAQ (reference sequence). DNA of the CDR3: TGTGCCAGCAACCTCGACAATCAGCCCCAGCATTTT. Translation gives CASNLDNQPQHF.

This chain joins TRBV6-1 and TRBJ2-5; D uncertain. CDR1 is MNHNS and CDR2 is SASEGT in the germline V gene. CDR3 size: 14 residues. V lost 6 bases and J 0 bases, leaving 11 bases between the germline ends. The CDR3 spells CASSLSPYQETQYF. CDR3 bases: TGTGCCAGCAGCTTATCACCGTACCAAGAGACCCAGTACTTC.

J is TRBJ2-1 and V is TRBV28; 12 bases map to TRBD2. CDR1 MDHEN and CDR2 SYDVKM come from the germline V gene. The length of the CDR3 is 16 residues. The V and J ends lost 1 base and 8 bases, in that order; junction bases with no gene match: 6. CDR3 region: CASSLYLAGGADEQFF. The CDR3 DNA reads TGTGCCAGCAGTTTATATCTAGCGGGAGGGGCGGATGAGCAGTTCTTC.

This chain links TRBV5-1 with TRBJ2-7; possible D gene TRBD2, 5 bases. V lost 0 bases, J lost 6 bases, and 16 bases lay in between. The germline V gene has CDR1 SGHRS and CDR2 YFSETQ. The CDR3 consists of 15 residues. The chain's CDR3 is CASSLATGNLREQYF. CDR3 DNA: TGCGCCAGCAGCTTGGCCACGGGGAACCTACGCGAGCAGTACTTC.

This chain joins TRBV13 and TRBJ2-1; D perhaps matches TRBD2 (6 bases). The CDR3 is made up of 17 amino acids. The V and J ends lost 5 bases and 4 bases respectively, with 21 bases between them. Germline CDR1 reads PRHDT; CDR2 reads FYEKMQ (reference sequence). CDR3 bases: TGTGCCAGCAGCCCCGGGCCGGGAGTCAGCCGATACAATGAGCAGTTCTTC. Its protein is CASSPGPGVSRYNEQFF.

The genes are TRBV27 and TRBJ2-7; 7 nucleotides align to TRBD1. CDR1 is MNHEY, CDR2 SMNVEV, per germline (reference sequence). Trimming removed 4 bases from V and 3 bases from J; junction bases left unmatched: 6. The CDR3 is 14 residues long. CDR3 in amino acids: CASSSGQSYYEQYF. The CDR3 region has the DNA TGTGCCAGCAGTTCGGGACAGTCATACTACGAGCAGTACTTC.

The CDR3, as DNA: TGTGCCAGCAGCCAAGTGGGCAGGGGGCGGATTCTGAGCTCTGGGGCCAACGTCCTGACTTTC. Encoded protein: CASSQVGRGRILSSGANVLTF. This chain connects TRBV4-2 to TRBJ2-6, with 8 bases identical to TRBD1. V lost 1 base and J lost 0; bases outside the gene matches: 14. Germline assignment: CDR1 LGHNA and CDR2 YNFKEQ. This CDR3 is built from 21 residues.

The genes are TRBV7-6 and TRBJ1-6; 9 positions agree with TRBD1. V was clipped by 5 bases and J by 14 bases; unmatched bases: 13. The CDR3 consists of 15 residues. Germline V gene sequence: CDR1 SGHVS, CDR2 FNYEAQ. The CDR3 DNA reads TGTGCCAGCAGCGAGACGACAGGGGGGGAAGGGGCCCTCCACTTT. Amino acids: CASSETTGGEGALHF.

This clone was seen a handful of times. The V gene is TRBV4-1, the J gene TRBJ1-5; maybe TRBD1 (5 bases). The germline V and J ends were trimmed by 0 bases and 4 bases, with 10 bases remaining between them. The germline CDR1 and CDR2 sequences are MGHRA and YSYEKL. The CDR3 is 15 amino acids. CDR3 loop: CASSQEPRDNQPQHF. CDR3 nucleotide sequence: TGCGCCAGCAGCCAAGAACCCAGGGATAATCAGCCCCAGCATTTT.

The chain has TRBV7-9 and TRBJ1-2, with unresolved D. V lost 1 base and J 0 bases, leaving 6 bases between the germline ends. The CDR3 contains 14 residues. Germline V gene lookup returns CDR1 SEHNR and CDR2 FQNEAQ (reference sequence). CDR3 protein: CASSLGGSNYGYTF. In DNA, the CDR3 is TGTGCCAGCAGCTTAGGAGGGTCTAACTATGGCTACACCTTC.

This clone is a singleton in its sample. It is unclear where the CDR3 begins or ends on the DNA, so no DNA is shown, and the CDR3 is as TCRdb lists it. This chain connects TRBV6-5 to TRBJ2-7; TRBD1 reflects the table's D call only, with no check against the DNA. The CDR3 numbers 15 amino acids, ends counted. Germline V CDR1 and CDR2: MNHEY, SVGAGI. The CDR3 spells CASSSSPGHPYEQYF.

The chain uses TRBV6-8 and TRBJ1-3; 9 bases are shared with TRBD1. V lost 6 bases and J lost 8; bases outside the gene matches: 2. CDR3 length: 12 residues. Germline lookup yields CDR1 MNHGY and CDR2 SAAAGT. The CDR3 sequence is CASSRDRDTIYF. The CDR3 bases are TGTGCCAGCAGCCGGGACAGGGACACCATATATTTT.

The chain has TRBV19 and TRBJ1-4, with TRBD1 identical over 12 bases. With 5 bases clipped from V and 12 bases from J, the junction kept 7 bases outside the gene matches. Germline-derived CDR1 and CDR2 are LNHDA and SQIVND (reference sequence). The CDR3 runs 14 residues. The CDR3 is CASSVGQGAYQLFF. The CDR3 nucleotides are TGTGCCAGTAGTGTGGGACAGGGGGCGTATCAACTGTTTTTT.

This clone was found once. The rearrangement joins TRBV10-3 to TRBJ2-1; possibly TRBD2 for D (5 bases). The CDR3 runs to 12 residues. Germline lookup yields CDR1 ENHRY and CDR2 SYGVKD. Trimming took off 11 bases at V and 4 bases at J, with 12 bases between the two ends. This chain's CDR3 is CAVMRDYNEQFF. In nucleotides, the CDR3 is TGTGCCGTCATGAGGGATTACAATGAGCAGTTCTTC.

The chain combines TRBV4-3 with TRBJ2-1; possibly TRBD2 for D (7 bases). V was cut by 4 bases and J by 3 bases, with 22 bases left in between. CDR1 and CDR2 (germline): LGHNA, YSLEER. The CDR3 is 18 amino acids. CDR3: CASSPFFSRGGGYNEQFF. The CDR3 DNA follows: TGCGCCAGCAGCCCGTTCTTTTCTAGAGGGGGGGGCTACAATGAGCAGTTCTTC.

The genes are TRBV25-1 and TRBJ2-2, with D possibly being TRBD2 (6 bases). The CDR3 is 15 residues long. Germline CDR1 and CDR2: MGHDK and SYGVNS. Trimming pared 6 bases from V and 0 bases from J, leaving 11 bases between. This chain's CDR3 is CASSPGLSNTGELFF. The CDR3 nucleotides are TGTGCCAGCAGCCCGGGACTTTCGAACACCGGGGAGCTGTTTTTT.

The genes are TRBV2 and TRBJ2-7; the D gene is possibly TRBD1 (6 bases). Germline CDR1 and CDR2: SNHLY and FYNNEI. The CDR3 runs 17 residues. Trimming took 2 bases from V and 3 from J, leaving 20 bases between them. DNA of the CDR3: TGTGCCAGCAGTGAAAAGTTCGAGGACAGAATAAACTACGAGCAGTACTTC. Translation: CASSEKFEDRINYEQYF.

CDR3 in DNA: TGCGCCAGCAGTGAGTCCATAACAGGGAAGGTCCGGGGCTACACCTTC. As protein: CASSESITGKVRGYTF. This rearrangement joins TRBV10-2 to TRBJ1-2; D perhaps matches TRBD1 (6 bases). V was shortened by 0 bases and J by 8 bases, with 19 bases between the two germline ends. The CDR3 contains 16 residues. Germline V gene data show CDR1 as WSHSY and CDR2 as SAAADI.

CDR3 residues: CASSVFSNGGYGYTF. CDR3 coding DNA: TGTGCCAGCAGCGTATTTAGCAACGGGGGCTATGGCTACACCTTC. V is TRBV9 and J is TRBJ1-2; tentatively, D is TRBD1 (5 bases). Trimming shortened V by 1 base and J by 4 bases, and 14 bases separated the two germline ends. The CDR3 extends over 15 amino acids. Looked up from germline, CDR1 is SGDLS and CDR2 is YYNGEE. The full variable domain, with the rest looked up from reference TRBV9 and TRBJ1-2, is DSGVTQTPKHLITATGQRVTLRCSPRSGDLSVYWYQQSLDQGLQFLIQYYNGEERAKGNILERFSAQQFPDLHSELNLSSLELGDSALYFCASSVFSNGGYGYTFGSGTRLTVV.

This clone was seen once. CDR3 DNA: TGTGCCAGCAGCCGGGCTCCGGGGGGCAATCAGCCCCAGCATTTT. Its protein product is CASSRAPGGNQPQHF. V is TRBV28 and J is TRBJ1-5; D may be TRBD1 (5 bases). Between the trimmed V and J ends, which lost 6 bases and 2 bases, there was a span of 14 bases. CDR1 and CDR2 from the germline V gene are MDHEN and SYDVKM. This CDR3 is 15 amino acids long.

CDR3 sequence: CASSQGGLAGLSYEQYF. The CDR3 DNA reads as TGCGCCAGCAGCCAAGGCGGACTAGCGGGACTATCCTACGAGCAGTACTTC. The J gene is TRBJ2-7, the V gene TRBV4-1, with TRBD2 identical over 12 bases. Germline V CDR1 and CDR2: MGHRA, YSYEKL. V trimming: 1 base; J trimming: 1 base; junction bases outside the gene matches: 5. The CDR3 contains 17 residues.

The chain has TRBV6-5 and TRBJ1-4; D is ambiguous. The CDR3 has 15 amino acids. Trimming left V 0 bases short and J 5 bases short, with 10 bases between. Germline V gene lookup returns CDR1 MNHEY and CDR2 SVGAGI. CDR3 sequence reads: CASSYSRNRNEKLFF. CDR3 coding DNA: TGTGCCAGCAGTTACTCGAGAAACCGGAATGAAAAACTGTTTTTT.

Only one count was recorded for this clone. The chain is built from TRBV9 and TRBJ1-2; D is possibly TRBD1 (5 bases). The CDR3 sequence is 15 residues long. Germline V gene sequence: CDR1 SGDLS, CDR2 YYNGEE. Trimming removed 2 bases at V and 0 bases at J, with 11 bases between. CDR3 sequence (DNA): TGTGCCAGCAGCGTGTCATCGGGACCTAACTATGGCTACACCTTC. Translation gives CASSVSSGPNYGYTF.